The entry below gives a single TCR beta chain sequence along with its context. This specimen comes from a study of OX40 agonist ivuxolimab in advanced cancers. TCRdb's table, derived via immunoSEQ multiplex PCR, lists solely in-frame clones and lacks some. The sample holds 60,000 to 75,000 clones, 65% to 90% seen once. Per germline, CDR1 SNHLY and CDR2 FYNNEI. The CDR3 has 13 residues. Trimming cost V 1 base and J 9 bases; bases outside gene matches: 2. The sequence was collected from an adult with an advanced solid tumor such as melanoma, head and neck, liver or kidney cancer. The chain employs TRBV2 and TRBJ2-1; 8 nucleotides agree with TRBD1. Material: CD4+ or CD8+ T cells sorted from blood, obtained in a trial of the OX40 agonist ivuxolimab. This CDR3 is CASSEGGTGEQFF. The CDR3 DNA is TGTGCCAGCAGTGAAGGGGGGACAGGTGAGCAGTTCTTC.